This is a list of T cell receptor beta chains from one sample in a study of human T cells and chemical hapten exposure. TCRdb re-called the RACE reads through MiXCR, storing one row per CDR3 protein. Counted here are about 55,000 distinct CDR3 sequences, about 9.9% occurring once; the ten biggest clones make up approximately 1.8%. The sample here was whole blood, taken in connection with sensitization to the hapten diphenylcyclopropenone (DPC). These receptors came from a woman in her 50s with alopecia areata. Some clones in this sample may be carry-over from other donors' samples. CDR3s include the opening cysteine and the closing phenylalanine or tryptophan. The order of the fields is D gene, clone size, V gene, J gene, CDR3 protein, CDR3 DNA. D genes are given only for firm matches. Not all rows give a size; the values are once, few, many and, for expanded clones, a class.

D gene: NA
clone size: few
V gene: TRBV5-4
J gene: TRBJ2-5
CDR3 protein: CASSGGETQYF
CDR3 DNA: TGTGCCAGCAGCGGCGGGGAGACCCAGTACTTC

D gene: NA
clone size: many
V gene: TRBV7-2
J gene: TRBJ1-1
CDR3 protein: CASSLGPFWGGTEAFF
CDR3 DNA: TGTGCCAGCAGCTTAGGCCCTTTCTGGGGGGGCACTGAAGCTTTCTTT

D gene: NA
clone size: few
V gene: TRBV6-5
J gene: TRBJ2-5
CDR3 protein: CASSQRREETQYF
CDR3 DNA: TGTGCCAGCAGTCAAAGGAGGGAAGAGACCCAGTACTTC

D gene: NA
clone size: many
V gene: TRBV20-1
J gene: TRBJ1-5
CDR3 protein: CSASQGGQPQHF
CDR3 DNA: TGCAGTGCTAGTCAGGGTGGGCAGCCCCAGCATTTT

D gene: NA
clone size: few
V gene: TRBV11-1
J gene: TRBJ2-3
CDR3 protein: CASSSDGGTDTQYF
CDR3 DNA: TGTGCCAGCAGCTCCGATGGGGGCACAGATACGCAGTATTTT

D gene: NA
clone size: many
V gene: TRBV29-1
J gene: TRBJ2-1
CDR3 protein: CSVGGRFYNEQFF
CDR3 DNA: TGCAGCGTTGGCGGCAGGTTCTACAATGAGCAGTTCTTC

D gene: TRBD1
clone size: many
V gene: TRBV3-1
J gene: TRBJ2-7
CDR3 protein: CASSQPAGTGGDEQYF
CDR3 DNA: TGTGCCAGCAGCCAACCTGCCGGGACAGGGGGCGACGAGCAGTACTTC

D gene: TRBD1
clone size: NA
V gene: TRBV13
J gene: TRBJ2-7
CDR3 protein: CASSLEGGPYEQYF
CDR3 DNA: TGTGCCAGCAGCTTAGAAGGGGGCCCCTACGAGCAGTACTTC

D gene: NA
clone size: NA
V gene: TRBV5-1
J gene: TRBJ1-1
CDR3 protein: CASSWQGDTEAFF
CDR3 DNA: TGCGCCAGCAGCTGGCAGGGAGACACTGAAGCTTTCTTT

D gene: TRBD1
clone size: few
V gene: TRBV5-1
J gene: TRBJ2-1
CDR3 protein: CASSLDRGTGGTEQFF
CDR3 DNA: TGCGCCAGCAGCTTGGATCGCGGGACAGGTGGTACTGAGCAGTTCTTC

D gene: TRBD1
clone size: few
V gene: TRBV18
J gene: TRBJ2-7
CDR3 protein: CASSPTGAAYEQYF
CDR3 DNA: TGTGCCAGCTCACCGACAGGGGCGGCCTACGAGCAGTACTTC

D gene: TRBD2
clone size: NA
V gene: TRBV5-1
J gene: TRBJ2-3
CDR3 protein: CASSAGLAVRADTQYF
CDR3 DNA: TGCGCCAGCAGCGCGGGACTAGCGGTCCGAGCAGATACGCAGTATTTT

D gene: NA
clone size: NA
V gene: TRBV11-2
J gene: TRBJ2-3
CDR3 protein: CASSSTAYTQYF
CDR3 DNA: TGTGCCAGCAGCTCGACAGCTTATACGCAGTATTTT

D gene: TRBD2
clone size: few
V gene: TRBV5-1
J gene: TRBJ2-2
CDR3 protein: CASSPSTGAGASGELFF
CDR3 DNA: TGCGCCAGCAGCCCCTCTACGGGTGCGGGAGCCTCCGGGGAGCTGTTTTTT

D gene: TRBD1
clone size: NA
V gene: TRBV12-3/TRBV12-4
J gene: TRBJ1-5
CDR3 protein: CASSFDSGGAQPQHF
CDR3 DNA: TGTGCCAGCAGTTTTGATTCAGGGGGCGCGCAGCCCCAGCATTTT

D gene: NA
clone size: NA
V gene: TRBV5-1
J gene: TRBJ2-5
CDR3 protein: CASSLAFQETQYF
CDR3 DNA: TGCGCCAGCAGCTTGGCCTTTCAAGAGACCCAGTACTTC

D gene: NA
clone size: few
V gene: TRBV12-3/TRBV12-4
J gene: TRBJ2-7
CDR3 protein: CASSLYPQGYEQYF
CDR3 DNA: TGTGCCAGCAGTTTATACCCCCAGGGGTACGAGCAGTACTTC

D gene: TRBD1
clone size: many
V gene: TRBV7-9
J gene: TRBJ1-1
CDR3 protein: CASSPGQGAGSNTEAFF
CDR3 DNA: TGTGCCAGCAGCCCTGGACAGGGTGCTGGGTCGAACACTGAAGCTTTCTTT

D gene: NA
clone size: many
V gene: TRBV6-5
J gene: TRBJ1-1
CDR3 protein: CASNPRRNTEAFF
CDR3 DNA: TGTGCCAGCAACCCGCGGAGGAACACTGAAGCTTTCTTT

D gene: NA
clone size: few
V gene: TRBV7-2
J gene: TRBJ1-2
CDR3 protein: CASSPERAGFYGYTF
CDR3 DNA: TGTGCCAGCAGCCCCGAACGGGCGGGGTTCTATGGCTACACCTTC

D gene: TRBD1
clone size: few
V gene: TRBV29-1
J gene: TRBJ2-2
CDR3 protein: CSGGDRAAGELFF
CDR3 DNA: TGCAGCGGGGGGGACAGGGCGGCCGGGGAGCTGTTTTTT

D gene: NA
clone size: NA
V gene: TRBV21-1
J gene: TRBJ2-4
CDR3 protein: CASSNHFGGRGTKNIQYF
CDR3 DNA: TGTGCCAGCAGCAACCACTTCGGGGGGCGTGGGACCAAAAACATTCAGTACTTC

D gene: NA
clone size: few
V gene: TRBV24-1
J gene: TRBJ2-1
CDR3 protein: CATSEGQEQFF
CDR3 DNA: TGTGCCACCAGTGAGGGGCAGGAGCAGTTCTTC

D gene: TRBD2
clone size: few
V gene: TRBV5-1
J gene: TRBJ2-5
CDR3 protein: CASSLTSGVGQTQYF
CDR3 DNA: TGCGCCAGCAGCTTGACTAGCGGGGTCGGTCAGACCCAGTACTTC

D gene: NA
clone size: NA
V gene: TRBV20-1
J gene: TRBJ2-7
CDR3 protein: CSASRLQGTYEQYF
CDR3 DNA: TGCAGTGCTAGTAGGTTGCAGGGGACCTACGAGCAGTACTTC

D gene: NA
clone size: NA
V gene: TRBV27
J gene: TRBJ1-5
CDR3 protein: CASSTDYFQPQHF
CDR3 DNA: TGTGCCAGCAGTACTGATTACTTTCAGCCCCAGCATTTT

D gene: NA
clone size: many
V gene: TRBV12-2
J gene: TRBJ2-5
CDR3 protein: CASRRQIGVQETQYF
CDR3 DNA: TGTGCAAGTCGCCGTCAAATAGGGGTACAAGAGACCCAGTACTTC

D gene: NA
clone size: NA
V gene: TRBV10-2
J gene: TRBJ2-2
CDR3 protein: CASRTVPRDTGELFF
CDR3 DNA: TGCGCCAGCAGAACGGTACCCCGTGACACCGGGGAGCTGTTTTTT

D gene: TRBD2
clone size: once
V gene: TRBV12-5
J gene: TRBJ2-1
CDR3 protein: CASGLGSGRALDEQFF
CDR3 DNA: TGTGCTAGTGGTTTGGGTAGCGGGAGGGCCTTGGATGAGCAGTTCTTC

D gene: NA
clone size: NA
V gene: TRBV20-1
J gene: TRBJ2-1
CDR3 protein: CSAPKESGNEQFF
CDR3 DNA: TGCAGTGCCCCAAAGGAGAGCGGCAATGAGCAGTTCTTC

D gene: NA
clone size: many
V gene: TRBV18
J gene: TRBJ1-1
CDR3 protein: CASSPQGGTEAFF
CDR3 DNA: TGTGCCAGCTCACCTCAGGGAGGGACTGAAGCTTTCTTT

D gene: NA
clone size: NA
V gene: TRBV29-1
J gene: TRBJ1-3
CDR3 protein: CSVAIGTDSGNTIYF
CDR3 DNA: TGCAGCGTTGCAATAGGTACGGACTCTGGAAACACCATATATTTT

D gene: NA
clone size: few
V gene: TRBV5-4
J gene: TRBJ1-4
CDR3 protein: CASSLWEAREKLFF
CDR3 DNA: TGTGCCAGCAGCTTGTGGGAGGCTAGAGAAAAACTGTTTTTT

D gene: NA
clone size: few
V gene: TRBV6-5
J gene: TRBJ2-7
CDR3 protein: CASSYSPRPLDRQYF
CDR3 DNA: TGTGCCAGCAGTTACTCGCCCAGGCCCCTCGACCGGCAGTACTTC

D gene: NA
clone size: NA
V gene: TRBV19
J gene: TRBJ1-5
CDR3 protein: CASSIRNSYSNQPQHF
CDR3 DNA: TGTGCCAGTAGTATCCGGAACAGTTATAGCAATCAGCCCCAGCATTTT

D gene: NA
clone size: NA
V gene: TRBV5-1
J gene: TRBJ2-6
CDR3 protein: CASSPRTVGANVLTF
CDR3 DNA: TGCGCCAGCAGCCCCCGGACAGTCGGGGCCAACGTCCTGACTTTC

D gene: TRBD2
clone size: many
V gene: TRBV11-2
J gene: TRBJ2-1
CDR3 protein: CASSTLVVSGSSSYNEQFF
CDR3 DNA: TGTGCCAGCAGTACCTTAGTAGTTAGCGGGAGTTCTTCCTACAATGAGCAGTTCTTC

D gene: NA
clone size: many
V gene: TRBV5-6
J gene: TRBJ1-1
CDR3 protein: CASSLFPSWTEAFF
CDR3 DNA: TGTGCCAGCAGCTTGTTCCCCTCGTGGACTGAAGCTTTCTTT

D gene: NA
clone size: NA
V gene: TRBV28
J gene: TRBJ2-2
CDR3 protein: CTSSSEGARSPGELFF
CDR3 DNA: TGTACCAGCAGTTCGGAGGGGGCGCGTTCGCCCGGGGAGCTGTTTTTT

D gene: NA
clone size: NA
V gene: TRBV29-1
J gene: TRBJ1-3
CDR3 protein: CSFVTASSSGNTIYF
CDR3 DNA: TGCAGCTTCGTGACAGCTTCGAGCTCTGGAAACACCATATATTTT

D gene: TRBD1
clone size: few
V gene: TRBV5-1
J gene: TRBJ2-7
CDR3 protein: CASSARTGPILGYEQYF
CDR3 DNA: TGCGCCAGCAGCGCGAGGACAGGGCCTATTCTCGGGTACGAGCAGTACTTC

D gene: NA
clone size: NA
V gene: TRBV29-1
J gene: TRBJ1-1
CDR3 protein: CSVEIGLSGTEAFF
CDR3 DNA: TGCAGCGTTGAAATAGGTTTAAGCGGGACTGAAGCTTTCTTT

D gene: NA
clone size: few
V gene: TRBV6-6
J gene: TRBJ1-1
CDR3 protein: CASSYQGNTEAFF
CDR3 DNA: TGTGCCAGCAGTTACCAGGGAAACACTGAAGCTTTCTTT

D gene: NA
clone size: NA
V gene: TRBV28
J gene: TRBJ2-2
CDR3 protein: CASRGLPNTGELFF
CDR3 DNA: TGTGCCAGCAGGGGTTTACCGAACACCGGGGAGCTGTTTTTT

D gene: NA
clone size: few
V gene: TRBV19
J gene: TRBJ2-4
CDR3 protein: CASSPGQINIQYF
CDR3 DNA: TGTGCCAGTAGCCCAGGACAGATAAACATTCAGTACTTC

D gene: NA
clone size: few
V gene: TRBV12-2
J gene: TRBJ2-2
CDR3 protein: CASRRRTGSSGELFF
CDR3 DNA: TGTGCAAGTCGCCGTCGGACAGGGAGTTCTGGGGAGCTGTTTTTT

D gene: NA
clone size: many
V gene: TRBV5-1
J gene: TRBJ2-5
CDR3 protein: CASSLVEGRETQYF
CDR3 DNA: TGCGCCAGCAGCTTGGTGGAGGGCCGGGAGACCCAGTACTTC

D gene: TRBD2
clone size: NA
V gene: TRBV28
J gene: TRBJ2-1
CDR3 protein: CASLPGLAYNEQFF
CDR3 DNA: TGTGCCAGCCTCCCGGGACTAGCCTACAATGAGCAGTTCTTC

D gene: NA
clone size: many
V gene: TRBV18
J gene: TRBJ1-2
CDR3 protein: CASSPSVGHRDYGYTF
CDR3 DNA: TGTGCCAGCTCACCGTCAGTGGGACACCGGGACTATGGCTACACCTTC

D gene: TRBD1
clone size: few
V gene: TRBV9
J gene: TRBJ2-1
CDR3 protein: CASSVGLGQGGNNEQFF
CDR3 DNA: TGTGCCAGCAGCGTCGGCCTAGGACAGGGGGGAAACAATGAGCAGTTCTTC

D gene: NA
clone size: NA
V gene: TRBV12-3/TRBV12-4
J gene: TRBJ1-2
CDR3 protein: CASNRWRTGNRNYGYTF
CDR3 DNA: TGTGCCAGCAACCGATGGAGAACGGGCAATCGGAACTATGGCTACACCTTC

D gene: TRBD1
clone size: many
V gene: TRBV4-2
J gene: TRBJ1-4
CDR3 protein: CASSQGQGKRSNEKLFF
CDR3 DNA: TGTGCCAGCAGCCAAGGACAGGGAAAACGTTCTAATGAAAAACTGTTTTTT

D gene: NA
clone size: many
V gene: TRBV4-1
J gene: TRBJ1-4
CDR3 protein: CASSHSAGREKLFF
CDR3 DNA: TGCGCCAGCAGCCACTCTGCAGGGCGCGAAAAACTGTTTTTT